A selection of T cell receptor beta chains follows, all from one sample in a study of monozygotic twins with inflammatory bowel disease. TCRdb reprocessed the 5' RACE reads; each CDR3 protein has one entry and no DNA is given. Listed are fewer than 550,000 distinct CDR3 sequences; 2% to 3% falls within the top ten. Sequencing input: blood. The receptors stem from a human donor with ulcerative colitis or Crohn's disease, or a healthy co-twin of an affected twin (not recorded which). The CDR3 runs from the conserved cysteine through the conserved F or W. Fields, in order: V gene, J gene, CDR3 protein.

TRBV5-5,TRBJ2-3,CASSLWSWVTDTQYF
TRBV5-1,TRBJ1-2,CASSFTSGAIYGYTF
TRBV10-3,TRBJ2-1,CAISGRKGSAKLNEQFF
TRBV2,TRBJ2-1,CASQTGGYYNEQFF
TRBV28,TRBJ2-7,CASSLSQGSAYEQYF
TRBV7-9,TRBJ1-2,CASSLDLGAGRDGYTF
TRBV19,TRBJ2-1,CASSRSGVPYNEQFF
TRBV5-1,TRBJ2-7,CASTHGGGTDEQYF
TRBV5-4,TRBJ2-1,CASSLEFLAGNEQFF
TRBV29-1,TRBJ2-1,CSVFGLAGPAAYNEQFF
TRBV5-1,TRBJ2-3,CASSLEIPATDTQYF
TRBV6-1,TRBJ2-3,CASSDLQTSNTDTQYF
TRBV28,TRBJ2-7,CASSLKQPYYEQYF
TRBV6-1,TRBJ2-3,CASSKLAGGLKDTQYF
TRBV9,TRBJ2-1,CASSAGVGSEVFF
TRBV20-1,TRBJ2-2,CSADTSNIGELFF
TRBV5-5,TRBJ1-6,CASSSGTGANNSPLHF
TRBV20-1,TRBJ1-2,CSARSTGAKNYGYTF
TRBV7-9,TRBJ1-5,CASSLEYQPQHF
TRBV27,TRBJ2-1,CASSPYSGGTHNEQFF
TRBV12-3/TRBV12-4,TRBJ2-1,CASSFSSGTSGRRDNEQFF
TRBV4-3,TRBJ1-1,CASSQDEGTEAFF
TRBV5-1,TRBJ2-3,CASSLGLLLGTDTQYF
TRBV7-9,TRBJ2-3,CASRPPPTSGRADTQYF
TRBV5-1,TRBJ2-2,CASSSDWGTGELFF
TRBV3-1,TRBJ2-3,CASSQARPTGGRDTQYF
TRBV19,TRBJ2-1,CASSISLAGGPEQFF
TRBV3-1,TRBJ2-1,CASSPRTSGGNEQFF
TRBV27,TRBJ2-5,CASSRRDRVETQYF
TRBV11-3,TRBJ1-6,CASSLNSDSPLHF
TRBV20-1,TRBJ2-5,CSARTSGAWGTQYF
TRBV6-1,TRBJ1-6,CASSPTQGLARSPLHF
TRBV7-9,TRBJ1-1,CASTLTENTEAFF
TRBV27,TRBJ2-1,CASRQSGNEQFF
TRBV12-3/TRBV12-4,TRBJ2-2,CASSLRLRHTGELFF
TRBV7-2,TRBJ1-2,CASSRGQGYGYTF
TRBV2,TRBJ2-2,CASSGGLAGIGELFF
TRBV5-5,TRBJ1-5,CASSLSWVPNQPQHF
TRBV7-3,TRBJ2-1,CASSFDGSGNEQFF
TRBV7-7,TRBJ2-3,CASSLGGVLNTDTQYF
TRBV14,TRBJ2-1,CASSQDYLGTGSYNEQFF
TRBV25-1,TRBJ1-1,CASSELAGTEAFF
TRBV19,TRBJ1-2,CASSTTGGDGYTF
TRBV7-9,TRBJ2-1,CASSSTGTNINEQFF
TRBV18,TRBJ2-1,CASSPGLDYNEQFF
TRBV19,TRBJ2-2,CASRGQNTGELFF
TRBV20-1,TRBJ2-2,CSARSGGSGGELFF
TRBV2,TRBJ1-5,CASRTEGGLSNQPQHF
TRBV24-1,TRBJ2-5,CATSDRVSGQETQYF
TRBV5-1,TRBJ1-1,CASSLDGRVNTEAFF
TRBV5-6,TRBJ2-7,CASSLGLAGGSREQYF
TRBV14,TRBJ2-7,CASSQLSSYEQYF
TRBV12-3/TRBV12-4,TRBJ2-1,CASRATSGATNEQFF
TRBV6-2/TRBV6-3,TRBJ1-5,CASSWSTGAQPQHF
TRBV28,TRBJ2-7,CATRTGGRYEQYF
TRBV27,TRBJ1-2,CASSSSQGILNYGYTF
TRBV7-9,TRBJ2-5,CASSSSSGMYQETQYF
TRBV7-9,TRBJ2-5,CASRRLAGDQETQYF
TRBV29-1,TRBJ2-1,CSVTVGGPRGEQFF
TRBV28,TRBJ2-2,CASSLGSGAVNSGELFF